This TCR beta chain was identified in a study of cytotoxic CD8 clonotypes in ibrutinib-treated CLL. Study overall: Response samples followed a median approximately 13 months of treatment, range 6 to 36.

Per germline, CDR1 SGHDN and CDR2 FVKESK. The CDR3 covers 15 residues. Concerning this clone: The antigen is unknown. Mismatch with germline at one junction end may stem from a read error.

TCR beta libraries used 2 to 2.5 micrograms of genomic DNA from cryopreserved PBMCs. TCRdb's table, derived via immunoSEQ multiplex PCR, lists solely in-frame clones and lacks some. In the table there are 110,000 to 150,000 clones, 75% to 80% of which are singletons. General study findings and limits: Clonotypes that were public were uncommon, and they contracted or stayed stable on treatment. Investigators sampled sustained-remission and progressing patients at differing times.

The rearrangement joins TRBV14 to TRBJ2-7; D is undetermined. The material was PBMCs, obtained after 24 months of ibrutinib treatment. The source is a human donor with chronic lymphocytic leukemia. The CDR3 loop is CASSQDSTASFEQYF. The CDR3 DNA reads TGTGCCAGCAGCCAAGATTCAACCGCCTCCTTCGAGCAGTACTTC.